The 10 T cell receptor beta chains below come from one sample, sequenced in a study of T cell repertoires in cytomegalovirus infection. Which antigens these TCRs recognize remains unknown. TCRdb re-analysed the reads in MiXCR, keeping a single row per CDR3 protein. The data contain about 770,000 distinct CDR3 sequences, almost 30% of them singletons. Sequenced material: cultured CD8+ T cells from PBMCs, taken from culture after CMV antigen stimulation. The receptors stem from a human donor in good health (CMV status not recorded). Some clones in this sample may be carry-over from other donors' samples.

V is TRBV12-3 or TRBV12-4 and J is TRBJ2-3; 12 positions agree with TRBD2. The CDR3 consists of 21 residues. V lost 6 bases, J lost 0 bases, and 19 bases stayed unmatched. The CDR3 is CASSYLLADSGTSGSTDTQYF. The CDR3 DNA sequence: TGTGCCAGCAGCTACCTTTTAGCGGACTCCGGGACTAGCGGGAGCACAGATACGCAGTATTTT.

This clonotype has just a few counts. This chain links TRBV11-3 with TRBJ2-7; tentative D call: TRBD1 (6 bases). The CDR3 is 15 amino acids. V was pared by 2 bases and J by 3 bases, with 14 bases between. Germline V gene lookup returns CDR1 SGHNT and CDR2 YENEEA. The CDR3 region has the DNA TGTGCCAGCAGCTTATACACCGGGACATACTACGAGCAGTACTTC. Protein product: CASSLYTGTYYEQYF.

For the CDR3, the DNA is TGTGCCGTCCACCTTGGTTTTTCCTACGAGCAGTACTTC. Translating it yields CAVHLGFSYEQYF. The V and J genes are TRBV6-6 and TRBJ2-7, with D hard to call. Germline loops: CDR1 MNHNY, CDR2 SVGAGI (reference sequence). V was clipped by 11 bases and J by 1 base, with 15 bases between them. The CDR3 is made up of 13 amino acids.

The CDR3 region is CATSDRTADTGELFF. CDR3 coding DNA: TGTGCCACCAGTGACAGGACAGCCGACACCGGGGAGCTGTTTTTT. The rearrangement uses TRBV24-1 and TRBJ2-2; a possible D gene is TRBD1 (6 bases). CDR3 length equals 15 residues. The V gene lost 4 bases and the J gene lost 3 bases, with 11 bases spanning the gap. Germline assignment: CDR1 KGHDR and CDR2 SFDVKD.

The J gene is TRBJ2-1, the V gene TRBV27; perhaps TRBD2 as D (7 bases). There are 17 residues in the CDR3. The V and J ends lost 10 bases and 0 bases respectively, with 22 bases between them. Germline loops: CDR1 MNHEY, CDR2 SMNVEV (reference sequence). CDR3 nucleotides: TGTGCCACCCAGAGCAGGGGACTATTGAGCTCCTACAATGAGCAGTTCTTC. Translating it yields CATQSRGLLSSYNEQFF.

This clonotype was counted only a few times. CDR3 in DNA: TGTGCCAGCAGCTTACATCGGACAGGGGCACATGAAAAACTGTTTTTT. Its protein is CASSLHRTGAHEKLFF. This chain joins TRBV7-9 and TRBJ1-4; 9 nucleotides agree with TRBD1. Germline CDR1 reads SEHNR; CDR2 reads FQNEAQ (reference sequence). This CDR3 spans 16 amino acids. J lost 6 bases, V lost 2 bases, and 7 bases had no gene match. Full variable domain (rest looked up from reference TRBV7-9 and TRBJ1-4): DTGVSQNPRHKITKRGQNVTFRCDPISEHNRLYWYRQTLGQGPEFLTYFQNEAQLEKSRLLSDRFSAERPKGSFSTLEIQRTEQGDSAMYLCASSLHRTGAHEKLFFGSGTQLSVL.

In its sample, this clonotype was seen many times. The rearrangement links TRBV6-2 or TRBV6-3 to TRBJ2-3; D unclear. Germline lookup yields CDR1 MNHEY and CDR2 SVGEGT. The CDR3 runs to 12 residues. Trimming left V 1 base short and J 5 bases short, with 4 bases between. The CDR3 loop is CASSYFRDTQYF. Written as DNA, the CDR3 is TGTGCCAGCAGTTACTTTAGAGATACGCAGTATTTT.

This clonotype was seen more than once but under ten times. This chain's CDR3 is CASSEPKGRGTDTQYF. CDR3 nucleotide sequence: TGTGCCAGCAGTGAACCTAAAGGGAGGGGCACAGATACGCAGTATTTT. This sequence joins TRBV2 and TRBJ2-3; 7 bases map to TRBD2. The CDR3 sequence is 16 residues long. Per germline, CDR1 SNHLY and CDR2 FYNNEI. Trimming removed 2 bases from V and 1 base from J; junction bases left unmatched: 6. The full variable domain, in which reference TRBV2 and TRBJ2-3 provide the parts outside the CDR3, is EPEVTQTPSHQVTQMGQEVILRCVPISNHLYFYWYRQILGQKVEFLVSFYNNEISEKSEIFDDQFSVERPDGSNFTLKIRSTKLEDSAMYFCASSEPKGRGTDTQYFGPGTRLTVL.

The CDR3 bases are TGCGCCAGCAGCCAAGAACTGCCCTACGAGCAGTACTTC. Amino acids: CASSQELPYEQYF. V gene TRBV4-1 combines with J gene TRBJ2-7; D is unclear. Germline lookup yields CDR1 MGHRA and CDR2 YSYEKL. The CDR3 length is 13 residues. Trimming pared 0 bases from V and 2 bases from J, leaving 5 bases between.

The table lists this clonotype with a count of one. This chain links TRBV6-1 with TRBJ2-7; possibly TRBD2 for D (5 bases). V was trimmed by 2 bases and J by 6 bases, leaving 11 bases between them. CDR1 is MNHNS and CDR2 is SASEGT in the germline V gene. The CDR3 is 13 amino acids. The CDR3 loop is CASSEWAGPEQYV. As DNA, the CDR3 is TGTGCCAGCAGTGAATGGGCGGGCCCCGAGCAGTACGTC.